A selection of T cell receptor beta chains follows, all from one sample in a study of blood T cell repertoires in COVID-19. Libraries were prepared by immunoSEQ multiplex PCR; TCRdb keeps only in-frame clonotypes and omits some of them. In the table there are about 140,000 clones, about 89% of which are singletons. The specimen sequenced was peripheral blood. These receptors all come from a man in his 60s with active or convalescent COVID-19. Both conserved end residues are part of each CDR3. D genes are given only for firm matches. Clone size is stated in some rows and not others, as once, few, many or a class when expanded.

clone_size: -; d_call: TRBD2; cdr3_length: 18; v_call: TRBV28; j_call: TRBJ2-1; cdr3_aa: CASSPGKVGRSTPNEQFF; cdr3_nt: TGTGCCAGCAGTCCGGGGAAGGTCGGGAGGAGCACTCCCAATGAGCAGTTCTTC
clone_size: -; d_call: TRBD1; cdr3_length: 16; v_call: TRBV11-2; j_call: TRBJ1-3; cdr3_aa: CASSPRDRGPGNTIYF; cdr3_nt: TGTGCCAGCAGCCCCCGGGACAGGGGGCCCGGAAACACCATATATTTT
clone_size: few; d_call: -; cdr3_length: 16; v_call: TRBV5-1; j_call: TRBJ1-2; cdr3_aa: CASSPMSSDSLLRYTF; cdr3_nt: TGCGCCAGCAGCCCCATGAGTTCGGACAGCCTCCTTCGGTACACCTTC
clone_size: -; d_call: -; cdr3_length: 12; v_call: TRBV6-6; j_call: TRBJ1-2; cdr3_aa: CASSSGDRGYTF; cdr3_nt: TGTGCCAGCAGTTCCGGGGATCGGGGCTACACCTTC
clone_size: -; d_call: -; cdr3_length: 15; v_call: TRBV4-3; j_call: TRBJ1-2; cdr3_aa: CASSQAVRADYGYTF; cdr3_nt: TGCGCCAGCAGCCAAGCGGTCAGGGCTGACTATGGCTACACCTTC
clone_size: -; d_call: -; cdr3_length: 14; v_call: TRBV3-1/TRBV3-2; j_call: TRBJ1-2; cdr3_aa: CASSQENSFYGYTF; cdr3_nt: TGTGCCAGCAGCCAAGAGAACAGCTTCTATGGCTACACCTTC
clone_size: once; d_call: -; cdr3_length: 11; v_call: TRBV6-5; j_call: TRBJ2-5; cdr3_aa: CATALAGTQYF; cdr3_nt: TGTGCCACCGCACTAGCAGGGACCCAGTACTTC
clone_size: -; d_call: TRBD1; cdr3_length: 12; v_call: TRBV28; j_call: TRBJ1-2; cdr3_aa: CAITQGVYGYTF; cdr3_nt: TGTGCCATTACACAGGGGGTATATGGCTACACCTTC
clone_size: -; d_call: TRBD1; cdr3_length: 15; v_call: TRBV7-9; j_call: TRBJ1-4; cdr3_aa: CASSLLAGGFEKLFF; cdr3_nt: TGTGCCAGCAGCTTATTAGCAGGGGGCTTTGAAAAACTGTTTTTT
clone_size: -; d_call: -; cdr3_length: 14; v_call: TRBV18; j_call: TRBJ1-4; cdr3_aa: CASSPPVVNEKLFF; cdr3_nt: TGTGCCAGCTCACCACCGGTAGTAAATGAAAAACTGTTTTTT
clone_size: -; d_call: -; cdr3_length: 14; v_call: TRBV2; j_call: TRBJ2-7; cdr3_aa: CASRMGTGSYEQYF; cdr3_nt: TGTGCCAGCAGGATGGGCACAGGTTCCTACGAGCAGTACTTC
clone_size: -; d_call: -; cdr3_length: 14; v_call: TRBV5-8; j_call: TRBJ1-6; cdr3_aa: CASSSTGNRSPLHF; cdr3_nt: TGTGCCAGCAGCTCTACAGGGAACCGTTCACCCCTCCACTTT
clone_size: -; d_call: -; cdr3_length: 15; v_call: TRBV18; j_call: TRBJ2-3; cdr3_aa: CASSPPTAGTDTQYF; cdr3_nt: TGTGCCAGCTCACCACCCACAGCGGGCACAGATACGCAGTATTTT
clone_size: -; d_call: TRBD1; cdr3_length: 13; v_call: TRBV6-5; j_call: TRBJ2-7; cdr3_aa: CASRRDRFYKQYF; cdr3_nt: TGTGCCAGCAGGAGGGACAGGTTCTACAAGCAGTACTTC
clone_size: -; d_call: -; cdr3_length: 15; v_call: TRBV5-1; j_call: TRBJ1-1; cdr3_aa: CASSFGLWGVTEAFF; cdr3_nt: TGCGCCAGCAGCTTTGGCCTTTGGGGCGTCACTGAAGCTTTCTTT
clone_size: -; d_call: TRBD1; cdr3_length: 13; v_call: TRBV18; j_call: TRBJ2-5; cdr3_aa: CASSPDRDGAQYF; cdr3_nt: TGTGCCAGCTCACCAGACAGGGACGGGGCCCAGTACTTC
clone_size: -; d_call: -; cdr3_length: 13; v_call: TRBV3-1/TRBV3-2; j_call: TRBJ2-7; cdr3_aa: CATSFRGGGEQYF; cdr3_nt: TGTGCCACCTCATTCCGGGGAGGGGGCGAGCAGTACTTC
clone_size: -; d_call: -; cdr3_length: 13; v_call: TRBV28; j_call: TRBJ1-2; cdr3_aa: CASSRGQNYGYTF; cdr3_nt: TGTGCCAGCAGCCGAGGACAGAACTATGGCTACACCTTC
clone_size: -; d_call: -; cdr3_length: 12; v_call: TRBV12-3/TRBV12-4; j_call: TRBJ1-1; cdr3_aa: CASSPKFTEAFF; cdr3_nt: TGTGCCAGCAGCCCCAAATTCACTGAAGCTTTCTTT
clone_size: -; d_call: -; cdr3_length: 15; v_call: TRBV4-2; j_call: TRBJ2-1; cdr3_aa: CASSQEAGLHNEQFF; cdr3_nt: TGTGCCAGCAGCCAAGAGGCAGGATTGCACAATGAGCAGTTCTTC
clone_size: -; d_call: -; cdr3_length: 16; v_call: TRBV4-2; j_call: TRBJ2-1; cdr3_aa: CASSLSRGGHNNEQFF; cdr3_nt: TGTGCCAGCAGCCTATCTAGGGGGGGGCACAACAATGAGCAGTTCTTC
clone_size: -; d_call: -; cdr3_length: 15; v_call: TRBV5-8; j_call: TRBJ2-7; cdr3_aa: CASSLRGQASDEQYF; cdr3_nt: TGTGCCAGCAGCTTGAGGGGTCAGGCCTCCGACGAGCAGTACTTC
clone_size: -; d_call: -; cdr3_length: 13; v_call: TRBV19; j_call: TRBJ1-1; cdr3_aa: CASSAKANTEAFF; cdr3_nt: TGTGCCAGTAGTGCTAAAGCGAACACTGAAGCTTTCTTT
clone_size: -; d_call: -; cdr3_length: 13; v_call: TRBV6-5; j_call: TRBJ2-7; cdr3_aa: CASRRGAYYEQYF; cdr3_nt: TGTGCCAGCAGACGGGGGGCCTACTACGAGCAGTACTTC
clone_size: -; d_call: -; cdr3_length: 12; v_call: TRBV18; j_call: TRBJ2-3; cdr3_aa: CASSPTSDTQYF; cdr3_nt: TGTGCCAGCTCGCCGACATCAGATACGCAGTATTTT
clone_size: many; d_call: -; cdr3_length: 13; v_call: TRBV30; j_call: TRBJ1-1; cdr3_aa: CAWSGQMNTEAFF; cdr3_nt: TGTGCCTGGAGTGGACAGATGAACACTGAAGCTTTCTTT
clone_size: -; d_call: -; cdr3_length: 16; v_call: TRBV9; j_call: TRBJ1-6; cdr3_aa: CASSVDTSSYNSPLHF; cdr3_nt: TGTGCCAGCAGCGTAGATACGAGCTCCTATAATTCACCCCTCCACTTT
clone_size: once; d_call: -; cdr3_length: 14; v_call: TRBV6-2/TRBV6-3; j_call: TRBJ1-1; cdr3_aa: CASSYSLANTEAFF; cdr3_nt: TGTGCCAGCAGTTACTCGTTGGCGAACACTGAAGCTTTCTTT
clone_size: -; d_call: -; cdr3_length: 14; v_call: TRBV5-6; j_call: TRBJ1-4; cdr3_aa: CASSIRNRHEKLFF; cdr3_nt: TGTGCCAGCAGCATCCGCAACAGACATGAAAAACTGTTTTTT
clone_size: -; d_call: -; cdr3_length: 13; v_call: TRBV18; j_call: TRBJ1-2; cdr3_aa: CASSPGEAVGYTF; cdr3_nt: TGTGCCAGCTCACCAGGGGAGGCCGTAGGCTACACCTTC
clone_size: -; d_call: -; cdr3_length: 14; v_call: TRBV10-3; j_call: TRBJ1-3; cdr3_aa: CATHGTLSGNTIYF; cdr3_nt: TGTGCCACCCACGGTACCCTCTCTGGAAACACCATATATTTT
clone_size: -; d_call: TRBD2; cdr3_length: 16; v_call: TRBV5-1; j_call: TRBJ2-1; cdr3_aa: CASSFPGLAAINEQFF; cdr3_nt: TGCGCCAGCAGCTTTCCGGGACTAGCGGCAATCAATGAGCAGTTCTTC
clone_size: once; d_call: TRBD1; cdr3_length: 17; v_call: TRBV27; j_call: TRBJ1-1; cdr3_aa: CASSPDRGRGGGTEAFF; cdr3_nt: TGTGCCAGCAGTCCGGACAGGGGGCGAGGAGGAGGAACTGAAGCTTTCTTT
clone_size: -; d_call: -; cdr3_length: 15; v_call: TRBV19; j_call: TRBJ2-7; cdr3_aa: CASSIAGSGLYEQYF; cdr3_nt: TGTGCCAGTAGTATAGCTGGGAGCGGACTCTACGAGCAGTACTTC
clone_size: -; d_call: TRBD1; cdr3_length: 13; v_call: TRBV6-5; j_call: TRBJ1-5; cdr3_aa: CASSLTGGQPQHF; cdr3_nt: TGTGCCAGCAGTCTGACAGGGGGGCAGCCCCAGCATTTT
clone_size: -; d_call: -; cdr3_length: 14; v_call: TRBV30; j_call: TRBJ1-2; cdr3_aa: CAWIPGRRDYGYTF; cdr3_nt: TGTGCCTGGATCCCAGGGAGGCGGGATTATGGCTACACCTTC
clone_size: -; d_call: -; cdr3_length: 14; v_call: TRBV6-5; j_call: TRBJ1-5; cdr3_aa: CASRAGRGNQPQHF; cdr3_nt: TGTGCCAGCAGAGCGGGCCGGGGCAATCAGCCCCAGCATTTT
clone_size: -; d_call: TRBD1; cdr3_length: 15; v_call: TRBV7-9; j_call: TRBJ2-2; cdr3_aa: CASSFATGGGGELFF; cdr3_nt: TGTGCCAGCAGCTTCGCGACAGGGGGTGGCGGGGAGCTGTTTTTT
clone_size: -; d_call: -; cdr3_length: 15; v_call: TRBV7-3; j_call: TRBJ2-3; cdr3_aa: CASSYGTGGGDTQYF; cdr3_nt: TGTGCCAGCAGCTACGGGACAGGCGGGGGAGATACGCAGTATTTT
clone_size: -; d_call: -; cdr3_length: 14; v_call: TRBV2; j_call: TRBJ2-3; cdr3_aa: CASIKNQVTDTQYF; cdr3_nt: TGTGCCAGCATTAAGAACCAGGTCACAGATACGCAGTATTTT
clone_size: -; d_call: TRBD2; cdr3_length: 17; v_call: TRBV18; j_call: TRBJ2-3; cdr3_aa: CASSPPQAGGSSDTQYF; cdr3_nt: TGTGCCAGCTCACCACCCCAAGCGGGAGGGTCCTCAGATACGCAGTATTTT
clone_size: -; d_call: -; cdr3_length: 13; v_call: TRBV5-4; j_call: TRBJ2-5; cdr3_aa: CASSTRQEETQYF; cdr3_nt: TGTGCCAGCAGCACCCGACAGGAAGAGACCCAGTACTTC
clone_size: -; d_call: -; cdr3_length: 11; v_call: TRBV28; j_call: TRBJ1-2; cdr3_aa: CASTSLYGYTF; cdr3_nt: TGTGCCAGCACCAGTCTCTATGGCTACACCTTC
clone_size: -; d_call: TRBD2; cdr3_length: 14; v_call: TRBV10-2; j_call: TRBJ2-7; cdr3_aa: CASSVSGANYEQYF; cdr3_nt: TGCGCCAGCAGTGTGAGCGGGGCGAACTACGAGCAGTACTTC
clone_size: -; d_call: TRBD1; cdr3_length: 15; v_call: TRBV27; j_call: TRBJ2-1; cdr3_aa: CASSSWTGAYNEQFF; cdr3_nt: TGTGCCAGCAGTTCTTGGACAGGGGCCTACAATGAGCAGTTCTTC
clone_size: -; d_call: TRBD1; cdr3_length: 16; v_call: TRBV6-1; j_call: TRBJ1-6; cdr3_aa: CASSEARGGKNSPLHF; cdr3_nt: TGTGCCAGCAGTGAAGCGAGAGGGGGCAAAAATTCACCCCTCCACTTT
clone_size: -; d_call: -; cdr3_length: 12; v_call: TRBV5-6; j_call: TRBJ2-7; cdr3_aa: CASSVDSYEQYF; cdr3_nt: TGTGCCAGCAGCGTGGACAGCTACGAGCAGTACTTC
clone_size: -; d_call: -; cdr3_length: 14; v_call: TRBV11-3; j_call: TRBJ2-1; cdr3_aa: CASSSWSTNNEQFF; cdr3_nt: TGTGCCAGCAGCTCTTGGAGTACCAACAATGAGCAGTTCTTC